Each of the 16 T cell receptor beta chains below was sequenced from the same sample in a study of cytomegalovirus exposure and HLA in healthy donors. 60 Vbeta and 13 Jbeta primers were used in PCR. Assay: immunoSEQ multiplex PCR; the TCRdb copy retains only in-frame clones and omits some. This sample's table reports about 65,000 clones. The material sequenced was PBMCs. These TCRs come from a boy aged 5-17 years in good health and CMV-seronegative.

The chain uses TRBV9 and TRBJ2-2; 12 bases agree with TRBD1. The CDR3 has 17 residues. V shed 2 bases and J 7 bases; nucleotides not matched to a gene: 9. Germline assignment: CDR1 SGDLS and CDR2 YYNGEE. The CDR3 sequence is CASSVTPGQGAIGELFF. The DNA of the CDR3 is TGTGCCAGCAGCGTTACACCGGGACAGGGGGCAATCGGGGAGCTGTTTTTT.

The chain links TRBV10-2 to TRBJ1-4; no firm D call. V lost 7 bases, J lost 6 bases, and 12 bases lay in between. The V gene's germline CDR1 is WSHSY and CDR2 SAAADI. The CDR3 is 13 residues long. The CDR3 coding sequence is TGCGCCAGCAAGGAAGACGGGGATGAAAAACTGTTTTTT. This encodes CASKEDGDEKLFF.

The J gene is TRBJ2-3, the V gene TRBV19; 9 positions match TRBD2. CDR3 length: 16 amino acids. Germline V CDR1 and CDR2: LNHDA, SQIVND (reference sequence). The junction had 6 bases not matched to a gene; V was cut back by 5 bases and J by 0 bases. As DNA, the CDR3 is TGTGCCAGTAGTCTTACGGGACTAGCAAGCACAGATACGCAGTATTTT. Protein product: CASSLTGLASTDTQYF.

The chain carries TRBV5-1 and TRBJ2-7; the D gene is possibly TRBD1 (7 bases). CDR1 and CDR2 from the germline V gene are SGHRS and YFSETQ. The CDR3 runs 14 residues. Trimming removed 7 bases from V and 7 bases from J, with 21 bases in between. The CDR3 loop reads CASHRDSGTGEQYF. DNA for the CDR3: TGCGCCAGCCACCGGGACAGTGGGACTGGGGAGCAGTACTTC.

The rearrangement links TRBV5-4 to TRBJ1-1; D possibly corresponds to TRBD1 (5 bases). V was pared by 4 bases and J by 3 bases, with 10 bases between. CDR3 length equals 13 residues. In germline, CDR1 is SGHNT, CDR2 YYREEE (reference sequence). The CDR3 region is CASSIGADTEAFF. Here the CDR3 DNA reads TGTGCCAGCAGCATTGGGGCGGACACTGAAGCTTTCTTT.

The rearrangement joins TRBV2 to TRBJ1-1; D perhaps matches TRBD1 (6 bases). V was shortened by 7 bases and J by 1 base, with 25 bases between the two germline ends. Germline V gives CDR1 SNHLY, CDR2 FYNNEI. The CDR3 contains 18 residues. This CDR3 reads CASTLNGGANPKNTEAFF. CDR3 in DNA: TGTGCCAGCACCCTCAATGGGGGGGCTAACCCCAAGAACACTGAAGCTTTCTTT.

This sequence joins TRBV28 and TRBJ2-3; D perhaps matches TRBD2 (6 bases). Germline V CDR1 and CDR2: MDHEN, SYDVKM. The CDR3 has 15 residues. V lost 7 bases to trimming and J lost 2 bases, with 16 bases between them. DNA for the CDR3: TGTGCCAGCACCTCGGGCGGGGACCTCACAGATACGCAGTATTTT. Translation gives CASTSGGDLTDTQYF.

J is TRBJ2-2 and V is TRBV19, with 15 bases matching TRBD2. CDR3 length: 14 amino acids. V lost 8 bases, J lost 7 bases, and 2 bases stayed unmatched. In germline, CDR1 is LNHDA, CDR2 SQIVND (reference sequence). CDR3 DNA: TGTGCCAGTGGACTAGCGGGAGGGGACGGGGAGCTGTTTTTT. Translation: CASGLAGGDGELFF. Combining the CDR3 with reference TRBV19 and TRBJ2-2 gives the whole variable domain DGGITQSPKYLFRKEGQNVTLSCEQNLNHDAMYWYRQDPGQGLRLIYYSQIVNDFQKGDIAEGYSVSREKKESFPLTVTSAQKNPTAFYLCASGLAGGDGELFFGEGSRLTVL.

This sequence joins TRBV29-1 and TRBJ1-4; D perhaps matches TRBD1 (6 bases). The CDR3 is made up of 13 amino acids. The V end lost 8 bases, the J end lost 2 bases, and 12 bases lay between the germline ends. Germline V gives CDR1 SQVTM, CDR2 ANQGSEA. The CDR3 DNA is TGCAGCACCCGGACAGCTACTAATGAAAAACTGTTTTTT. This codes for CSTRTATNEKLFF.

This chain joins TRBV7-9 and TRBJ2-5; D gene ambiguous. This CDR3 has 13 residues. CDR1 SEHNR and CDR2 FQNEAQ come from the germline V gene (reference sequence). Trimming removed 3 bases at V and 3 bases at J, with 8 bases between. The CDR3 nucleotides are TGTGCCAGCAGCTTTTCCAGCGAAGAGACCCAGTACTTC. This gives the protein CASSFSSEETQYF.

The gene calls are TRBV6-5 and TRBJ1-4; no clear D. From germline, CDR1 is MNHEY and CDR2 SVGAGI. The V end lost 4 bases, the J end lost 8 bases, and 11 bases lay between the germline ends. The CDR3 covers 13 residues. CDR3 DNA sequence: TGTGCCAGCAGTTTCATGCTTCGGGAAAAACTGTTTTTT. It is translated as CASSFMLREKLFF.

The rearrangement uses TRBV28 and TRBJ2-7; possible D gene TRBD2, 5 bases. The V and J ends lost 10 bases and 6 bases respectively, with 22 bases between them. This CDR3 spans 14 amino acids. Germline CDR1 MDHEN, CDR2 SYDVKM. In nucleotides, the CDR3 is TGTGCCACCCGCAAACGGGAAACGCCTCGCGAGCAGTACTTC. Its protein is CATRKRETPREQYF.

Regarding this clone: Distinct nucleotide sequences in the sample also encode this CDR3. The chain combines TRBV5-1 with TRBJ1-4, with D possibly being TRBD1 (5 bases). The CDR3 length is 13 residues. The germline gives CDR1 SGHRS, CDR2 YFSETQ. Trimming took off 4 bases at V and 8 bases at J, with 12 bases between the two ends. The DNA of the CDR3 is TGCGCCAGCAGCCTGAATAGGGGCGAAAAACTGTTTTTT. It encodes CASSLNRGEKLFF. Based on the CDR3 plus reference TRBV5-1 and TRBJ1-4, the full variable domain is KAGVTQTPRYLIKTRGQQVTLSCSPISGHRSVSWYQQTPGQGLQFLFEYFSETQRNKGNFPGRFSGRQFSNSRSEMNVSTLELGDSALYLCASSLNRGEKLFFGSGTQLSVL.

The CDR3 DNA reads TGTGCCAGCAGTCTATGGGGCAGGGGCGAGCAGTACTTC. This encodes CASSLWGRGEQYF. The chain combines TRBV6-5 with TRBJ2-5; maybe TRBD1 (6 bases). Matching the DNA end better, TRBJ2-7 makes the J call doubtful. The CDR3 loop spans 13 amino acids. Germline CDR1 reads MNHEY; CDR2 reads SVGAGI.

The genes are TRBV6-1 and TRBJ1-1; 7 nucleotides line up with TRBD1. The V segment lost 6 bases and the J segment 0 bases; nucleotides outside the gene matches: 7. The germline CDR1 and CDR2 sequences are MNHNS and SASEGT. CDR3 length: 15 residues. In DNA form, the CDR3 reads TGTGCCAGCAGGGGGGACAGAACCCTGAACACTGAAGCTTTCTTT. Encoded protein: CASRGDRTLNTEAFF.

V and J are TRBV18 and TRBJ2-5, with 7 bases matching TRBD1. The CDR3 covers 18 residues. V lost 3 bases to trimming and J lost 3 bases; unmatched junction nucleotides: 16. The germline CDR1 and CDR2 sequences are KGHSH and LQKENI. CDR3 in amino acids: CASSPGDRTGDMEETQYF. CDR3 nucleotides: TGTGCCAGCTCACCGGGGGATCGAACAGGGGATATGGAAGAGACCCAGTACTTC.